The clone carrying this T cell receptor beta chain occurred once. This sample was taken from a study of blood T cell repertoires in COVID-19. Study-wide background: PBMCs, B-cell-depleted T cells, or T cells provided the cDNA or gDNA that made up the material.

In the original workflow: Scientists estimated how many nucleated cells there were by amplifying reference gene primers. Repertoires were generated with immunoSEQ multiplex PCR, while TCRdb's copy carries only in-frame clones and drops some. D and trimming come from the DNA, and the V and J calls and clone size come from that table. The repertoire holds tens of thousands of clones, about 91% seen once, with 7% to 8.5% in the top ten. The TCR was taken from a woman in her 70s with acute or convalescent COVID-19. Source material: peripheral blood.

This CDR3 reads CASREGTVQDTEAFF. CDR3 DNA sequence: TGTGCCAGTAGGGAGGGGACAGTTCAAGACACTGAAGCTTTCTTT. The V and J genes are TRBV19 and TRBJ1-1; 7 nucleotides line up with TRBD1. The J segment lost 3 bases and the V segment lost 6 bases, leaving 10 bases of the junction unmatched. From germline, CDR1 is LNHDA and CDR2 SQIVND (reference sequence). CDR3 length equals 15 residues.